The entry that follows covers one T cell receptor beta chain sequence. The antigen remains unidentified. The treatment: approximately 10-day PBMC culture with coronavirus spike peptide pools or control peptides (ViraFEST assay). It was before the COVID-19 pandemic (2011-2018) that the unexposed donor's CD4+ T cells were collected. Cultured CD4+ T cell DNA was sequenced using the Oncomine TCR Beta short-read assay. In TCRdb, the PCR reads were re-called with MiXCR into one record per CDR3 protein. The sample shows over 5,500 distinct CDR3 sequences, 52% of them seen only once. This sample is part of a study of vaccination and CD4 T cells after COVID-19. The TCR comes from a human donor in good health. Sequencing was carried out using CD4+ T cells from blood, cultured in vitro.

CDR3 protein: CSASRSGGTNEKLFF. CDR3 DNA sequence: TGCAGTGCTAGCAGGTCAGGGGGCACTAATGAAAAACTGTTTTTT. The chain links TRBV20-1 to TRBJ1-4, with TRBD1 identical over 8 bases. CDR1 is DFQATT, CDR2 SNEGSKA, per germline (reference sequence). This CDR3 spans 15 amino acids. Unmatched junction bases numbered 5, after V lost 3 bases and J lost 2 bases.